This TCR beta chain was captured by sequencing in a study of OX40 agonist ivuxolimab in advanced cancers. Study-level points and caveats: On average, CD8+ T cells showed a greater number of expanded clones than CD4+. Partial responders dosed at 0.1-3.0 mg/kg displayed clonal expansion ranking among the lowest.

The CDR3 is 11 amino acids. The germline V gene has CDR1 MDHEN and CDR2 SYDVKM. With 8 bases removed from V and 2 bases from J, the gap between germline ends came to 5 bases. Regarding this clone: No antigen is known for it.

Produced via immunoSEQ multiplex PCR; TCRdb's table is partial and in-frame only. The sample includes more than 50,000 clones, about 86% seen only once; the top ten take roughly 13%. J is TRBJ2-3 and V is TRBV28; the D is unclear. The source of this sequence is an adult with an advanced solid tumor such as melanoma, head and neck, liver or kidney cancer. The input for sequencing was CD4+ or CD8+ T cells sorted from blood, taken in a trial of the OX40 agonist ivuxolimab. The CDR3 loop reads CASSYTDTQYF. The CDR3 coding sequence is TGTGCCAGCTCATACACAGATACGCAGTATTTT.